This T cell receptor (beta chain) was identified during a study of cytomegalovirus exposure and HLA in healthy donors. Germline trimming cut 3 bases from V and 5 bases from J; bases unmatched to any gene: 5. There are 15 residues in the CDR3. Germline CDR1 reads SEHNR; CDR2 reads FQNEAQ (reference sequence). The PCR contained 60 Vbeta and 13 Jbeta primers. The protocol was immunoSEQ multiplex PCR, while the TCRdb copy is restricted to in-frame clones and leaves out a portion. The table includes more than 90,000 clones, 70% to 85% detected once. Turning to this clone: The antigen remains undetermined.

The study's findings and limits: In a later analysis, at a false discovery rate of 0.05, roughly 17,000 TCR beta sequences matched HLA alleles.

Sequences were obtained from PBMCs. The sequence was obtained from a man aged 50 to 60 in good health and CMV-seronegative. The V and J genes are TRBV7-9 and TRBJ2-1; 9 nucleotides agree with TRBD2. The CDR3 sequence is CASSLRLADHNEQFF. CDR3 sequence (DNA): TGTGCCAGCAGCTTGCGACTAGCGGATCACAATGAGCAGTTCTTC.